What follows is one T cell receptor beta chain and its context. Its antigen is unknown. The record has no base qualities; no much larger clone is one base away. The library was made by the immunoSEQ multiplex PCR assay. As stored in TCRdb, this immuneACCESS dataset retains in-frame rearrangements with V and J assigned. A fraction of the clones does not appear; measured against another copy, unresolved V genes explain less than half of the discrepancy, and the remainder lacks a known reason. The sample contains about 84,000 clones, 91% of them found a single time. The ten largest clonotypes hold approximately 15% of the sample. The sample originates from a study of control samples from healthy donors and cancer patients (dated by TCRdb to about 2020). From the cysteine through the phenylalanine, the CDR3 covers 15 amino acids. Only the CDR3 region is kept as DNA, spanning 45 bases read in frame from base 1. Deletion took 1 base off V and 7 bases off J, with a span of 16 bases between the germline ends. CDR1 LGHNA and CDR2 YNFKEQ were looked up in the germline V gene.

The rearrangement joined TRBV4-2 to TRBJ2-5, with a tentative D gene TRBD2 over 5 matching bases. Sequenced input: blood. The sequence came from a man between 25 and 39 years old in good health. The nucleotides are TGTGCCAGCAGCCAAGTTTCTGTCGGCAGCGGGACCCAGTACTTC. It translates as CASSQVSVGSGTQYF.